The source of this TCR beta chain is a study of blood T cells in healthy people across ages. Through a sample-barcoded 5' primer and a J-beta primer mix, a second PCR was run for roughly 6 to 11 cycles. TCRdb fed the 5' RACE reads into MiXCR, producing one record per CDR3 protein. This sample carries hundreds of thousands of distinct CDR3 sequences, 20% to 25% of them seen once, and the ten largest clones take just under 9.5%. Concerning this clonotype itself: One junction end disagrees with the germline gene, perhaps due to a read error.

Germline V gives CDR1 SGHTA, CDR2 FQGNSA. This CDR3 region has 15 residues. The sample also formed part of further work on T cells of mothers and their children. This second report adds: Reads obtained per mother exceeded 9 million TCR beta CDR3 reads, with some 3 million obtained per child.

The specimen was blood. The clonotype was recovered from a boy between 5 and 17 years old in good health. V gene TRBV7-2 combines with J gene TRBJ1-4; tentative D call: TRBD1 (6 bases). This CDR3 reads CAGRRTGIANEKLFF. In DNA, the CDR3 is TGTGCCGGCAGACGAACAGGGATCGCTAATGAAAAACTGTTTTTT. The whole variable domain, remainder taken from reference TRBV7-2 and TRBJ1-4, is GAGVSQSPSNKVTEKGKDVELRCDPISGHTALYWYRQSLGQGLEFLIYFQGNSAPDKSGLPSDRFSAERTGGSVSTLTIQRTQQEDSAVYLCAGRRTGIANEKLFFGSGTQLSVL.